Shown below are 4 T cell receptor beta chains from a single sample sequenced in a study of blood T cell repertoires in COVID-19. Profiled with immunoSEQ multiplex PCR; TCRdb holds only in-frame clones, not every one. The data contain some 300,000 clones, around 90% of them singletons. The source material was PBMCs or T cells enriched from blood (not recorded which). These receptors all stem from a woman aged 40 to 50 who had recovered from COVID-19.

This clone was seen more than once but under ten times. V is TRBV2 and J is TRBJ2-1; 7 positions match TRBD1. Per the germline V gene, CDR1 is SNHLY and CDR2 is FYNNEI. The CDR3 is made up of 15 amino acids. V was clipped by 6 bases and J by 6 bases; unmatched bases: 11. CDR3 sequence: CASSLQGPTLNEQFF. CDR3 coding DNA: TGTGCCAGCAGCCTACAGGGGCCCACCCTCAATGAGCAGTTCTTC.

This sequence joins TRBV5-1 and TRBJ2-4; 8 nucleotides agree with TRBD2. With V trimmed by 4 bases and J by 5 bases, 8 bases remained unmatched. The length of the CDR3 is 15 residues. Per germline, CDR1 SGHRS and CDR2 YFSETQ. In DNA, the CDR3 is TGCGCCAGCAGCGTCGGGAGGGGCGGAGAAAACATTCAGTACTTC. This translates into CASSVGRGGENIQYF. The whole variable domain, filled in from reference TRBV5-1 and TRBJ2-4, reads KAGVTQTPRYLIKTRGQQVTLSCSPISGHRSVSWYQQTPGQGLQFLFEYFSETQRNKGNFPGRFSGRQFSNSRSEMNVSTLELGDSALYLCASSVGRGGENIQYFGAGTRLSVL.

This clone is a singleton in its sample. Here the CDR3 DNA reads TGTGCCAGCAACCGACTAGCCTCAGGGTCCTACAATGAGCAGTTCTTC. Translation: CASNRLASGSYNEQFF. The chain uses TRBV27 and TRBJ2-1; 7 nucleotides agree with TRBD2. Germline V gene sequence: CDR1 MNHEY, CDR2 SMNVEV (reference sequence). After removal of 7 bases from V and 1 base from J, the junction contained 10 bases not matched to a gene. The CDR3 length is 16 residues.

The CDR3 DNA reads TGTGCCGCTGAGGGACAGGGGGCGGGAAACACCATATATTTT. Its protein is CAAEGQGAGNTIYF. This chain links TRBV30 with TRBJ1-3, with 12 nucleotides matching TRBD1. Germline V CDR1 and CDR2: GTSNPN, SVGIG (reference sequence). This CDR3 has 14 amino acids. Trimming removed 8 bases from V and 4 bases from J; junction bases left unmatched: 6.